Listed below are T cell receptor beta chains from one sample, sequenced in a study of technical replicates of blood from several donors. TCRdb's copy holds only in-frame clones and misses some; the assay was immunoSEQ multiplex PCR. The sample shows roughly 70,000 clones, over 85% of them seen only once. The specimen sequenced was T cells isolated from PBMCs. These receptors were obtained from a human donor in good health. CDR3s include the opening cysteine and the closing phenylalanine or tryptophan. D genes are given only for firm matches. Only part of the rows carry a size: once, few, many, or a class if the clone is expanded.

D: TRBD2
V: TRBV19
size: NA
J: TRBJ2-7
DNA: TGTGCCAGTAGTAACCCTAGCGGTTCCTACGAGCAGTACTTC
CDR3: CASSNPSGSYEQYF

D: TRBD1
V: TRBV11-3
size: NA
J: TRBJ2-1
DNA: TGTGCCAGCAGCCGATCGCACGCCTCAGGGGGCTCCTACAATGAGCAGTTCTTC
CDR3: CASSRSHASGGSYNEQFF

D: TRBD2
V: TRBV5-1
size: once
J: TRBJ2-1
DNA: TGCGCCAGCAAAACTAGCGGGAGGGCCGGGTACAATGAGCAGTTCTTC
CDR3: CASKTSGRAGYNEQFF

D: TRBD2
V: TRBV6-1
size: NA
J: TRBJ2-5
DNA: TGTGCCAGCAGTGCTCCTACTAGCGGGAGGGCCCTCGGGACCCAGTACTTC
CDR3: CASSAPTSGRALGTQYF

D: TRBD1
V: TRBV19
size: NA
J: TRBJ2-7
DNA: TGTGCCAGTAGTATAAGAGGGACAGACCTCTACGAGCAGTACTTC
CDR3: CASSIRGTDLYEQYF

D: TRBD1
V: TRBV27
size: NA
J: TRBJ2-7
DNA: TGTGCCAGCAGCCCCCTTGATCAAGACAGGGGGAACACCTACGAGCAGTACTTC
CDR3: CASSPLDQDRGNTYEQYF

D: TRBD1
V: TRBV6-5
size: NA
J: TRBJ1-4
DNA: TGTGCCAGCAGTTACTCGGCCAAGGGGGCCTGGGAAAAACTGTTTTTT
CDR3: CASSYSAKGAWEKLFF

D: TRBD2
V: TRBV5-1
size: NA
J: TRBJ2-3
DNA: TGCGCCAGCAGCCTTTCTAGCGGGAGTGCGACAGATACGCAGTATTTT
CDR3: CASSLSSGSATDTQYF

D: TRBD2
V: TRBV30
size: NA
J: TRBJ2-1
DNA: TGTGCCTGGAGTGTGCAGGTAGCGGGAGACAATGAGCAGTTCTTC
CDR3: CAWSVQVAGDNEQFF

D: NA
V: TRBV9
size: NA
J: TRBJ1-1
DNA: TGTGCCAGCAGCGTAGGCGGGGAGACTGAAGCTTTCTTT
CDR3: CASSVGGETEAFF

D: TRBD1
V: TRBV7-3
size: NA
J: TRBJ1-4
DNA: TGTGCCAGCAGTCTAGACAGGGGCTATGAAAAACTGTTTTTT
CDR3: CASSLDRGYEKLFF

D: TRBD2
V: TRBV7-2
size: NA
J: TRBJ2-1
DNA: TGTGCCAGCAGCAATAGCGGGAGTTCCTACAATGAGCAGTTCTTC
CDR3: CASSNSGSSYNEQFF

D: NA
V: TRBV20-1
size: NA
J: TRBJ2-7
DNA: TGCAGTGCGAGTCCTAGCTACGAGCAGTACTTC
CDR3: CSASPSYEQYF

D: NA
V: TRBV9
size: NA
J: TRBJ2-7
DNA: TGTGCCAGCAGCGTTCCGGGTTCCCAGTACTTC
CDR3: CASSVPGSQYF

D: NA
V: TRBV2
size: NA
J: TRBJ2-7
DNA: TGTGCCAGCAGTGAAGGGCCCACCAGCTCCTACGAGCAGTACTTC
CDR3: CASSEGPTSSYEQYF

D: TRBD1
V: TRBV14
size: NA
J: TRBJ2-7
DNA: TGTGCCAGCAGCCAAGGACAGGGGAGTCGCGAGCAGTACTTC
CDR3: CASSQGQGSREQYF

D: NA
V: TRBV21-1
size: NA
J: TRBJ2-7
DNA: TGTGCCAGCAGCAAAGATCGCGAGCAGTACTTC
CDR3: CASSKDREQYF

D: TRBD1
V: TRBV10-1
size: NA
J: TRBJ2-5
DNA: TGCGCCAGCAGTGCCCAGGGGGCAGAGACCCAGTACTTC
CDR3: CASSAQGAETQYF

D: TRBD2
V: TRBV10-1
size: NA
J: TRBJ2-1
DNA: TGCGCCAGCAGTTTATTCAGGCTAAGGACTAGCGGAGACAATGAGCAGTTCTTC
CDR3: CASSLFRLRTSGDNEQFF

D: TRBD1
V: TRBV28
size: NA
J: TRBJ1-2
DNA: TGTGCCAGCAGTTCCCTTACGGGACAGGGGGCTATAAACTATGGCTACACCTTC
CDR3: CASSSLTGQGAINYGYTF

D: TRBD1
V: TRBV5-1
size: NA
J: TRBJ2-7
DNA: TGCGCCAGCAGCCGGACAGGGTGGGAGCAGTACTTC
CDR3: CASSRTGWEQYF

D: NA
V: TRBV29-1
size: NA
J: TRBJ1-1
DNA: TGCAGCGTCTCAGATCCTGAAGCTTTCTTT
CDR3: CSVSDPEAFF

D: NA
V: TRBV28
size: NA
J: TRBJ2-1
DNA: TGTGCCAGCAGTTTAGCTTACGGGGACTCCAATGAGCAGTTCTTC
CDR3: CASSLAYGDSNEQFF

D: TRBD1
V: TRBV7-9
size: NA
J: TRBJ2-7
DNA: TGTGCCAGCAGCTTTCCGGGACAGAATATCTACGAGCAGTACTTC
CDR3: CASSFPGQNIYEQYF

D: NA
V: TRBV28
size: NA
J: TRBJ1-2
DNA: TGTGCCAGCAGTTCACGGGGCTACACCTTC
CDR3: CASSSRGYTF

D: TRBD2
V: TRBV30
size: NA
J: TRBJ2-1
DNA: TGTGCCTGGAGTAGACTAGCGATCTACAATGAGCAGTTCTTC
CDR3: CAWSRLAIYNEQFF

D: TRBD1
V: TRBV4-3
size: NA
J: TRBJ2-3
DNA: TGCGCCAGCAGCCTAACCGGACAGGCACTCACAGATACGCAGTATTTT
CDR3: CASSLTGQALTDTQYF

D: NA
V: TRBV7-9
size: NA
J: TRBJ1-2
DNA: TGTGCCAGTACCCGGGGGAACTATGGCTACACCTTC
CDR3: CASTRGNYGYTF

D: NA
V: TRBV4-1
size: NA
J: TRBJ2-7
DNA: TGCGCCAGCAGCCAAGTTGATAGCTCCTACGAGCAGTACTTC
CDR3: CASSQVDSSYEQYF

D: TRBD1
V: TRBV28
size: NA
J: TRBJ2-7
DNA: TGTGCCAGCAGTTTAGGACAGGGGGGTGTAGACGAGCAGTACTTC
CDR3: CASSLGQGGVDEQYF

D: NA
V: TRBV19
size: NA
J: TRBJ1-5
DNA: TGTGCCAGTAAGGCCCCAGGTTATAGCAATCAGCCCCAGCATTTT
CDR3: CASKAPGYSNQPQHF

D: TRBD2
V: TRBV7-2
size: NA
J: TRBJ2-7
DNA: TGTGCCAGCAGCTTTACGGCGGGAGGGCCAGGCGAGCAGTACTTC
CDR3: CASSFTAGGPGEQYF

D: NA
V: TRBV28
size: NA
J: TRBJ1-1
DNA: TGTGCCAGCAGTTCGGGGTGGAATGAAGCTTTCTTT
CDR3: CASSSGWNEAFF

D: TRBD1
V: TRBV27
size: NA
J: TRBJ1-4
DNA: TGTGCCAGCAGTAGGGGACAGAACAATGAAAAACTGTTTTTT
CDR3: CASSRGQNNEKLFF

D: NA
V: TRBV7-6
size: once
J: TRBJ2-1
DNA: TGTGCCAGCAGCTTAGCGTTGGGCTCGAGCTCCTACAATGAGCAGTTCTTC
CDR3: CASSLALGSSSYNEQFF

D: TRBD1
V: TRBV15
size: NA
J: TRBJ1-3
DNA: TGTGCCACCAGCAGAGGTCGACAGGGGGCGTACGGAAACACCATATATTTT
CDR3: CATSRGRQGAYGNTIYF

D: NA
V: TRBV27
size: NA
J: TRBJ2-5
DNA: TGTGCCAGCAGTTTTTTTGGGGCATTTGAGACCCAGTACTTC
CDR3: CASSFFGAFETQYF

D: TRBD2
V: TRBV5-6
size: NA
J: TRBJ2-1
DNA: TGTGCCAGCAGCGTAACTAGCGGCTCCTACAATGAGCAGTTCTTC
CDR3: CASSVTSGSYNEQFF

D: NA
V: TRBV9
size: NA
J: TRBJ1-1
DNA: TGTGCCAGCAGCGTTAGAGAATCGAACACTGAAGCTTTCTTT
CDR3: CASSVRESNTEAFF

D: NA
V: TRBV5-1
size: NA
J: TRBJ2-1
DNA: TGCGCCAGCAGCTTGACCGGGAGTTACAATGAGCAGTTCTTC
CDR3: CASSLTGSYNEQFF

D: TRBD2
V: TRBV18
size: NA
J: TRBJ2-7
DNA: TGTGCCAGCTCACCTCGGACTAGCGGGAGAGGTTCCGAGCAGTACTTC
CDR3: CASSPRTSGRGSEQYF

D: TRBD2
V: TRBV27
size: NA
J: TRBJ2-7
DNA: TGTGCCAGCACCGATCTAGCGGGAGAGTACGAGCAGTACTTC
CDR3: CASTDLAGEYEQYF

D: TRBD2
V: TRBV6-5
size: once
J: TRBJ2-7
DNA: TGTGCCAGCAGTTATCTTGCGGGAGGCGAGTACGAGCAGTACTTC
CDR3: CASSYLAGGEYEQYF

D: TRBD2
V: TRBV27
size: once
J: TRBJ2-7
DNA: TGTGCCAGCAGTCCCAACTCAGGACTAGTCGGCTACGAGCAGTACTTC
CDR3: CASSPNSGLVGYEQYF

D: NA
V: TRBV6-4
size: NA
J: TRBJ1-1
DNA: TGTGCCAGCAGTGAGTCAGGGAACACTGAAGCTTTCTTT
CDR3: CASSESGNTEAFF

D: NA
V: TRBV30
size: NA
J: TRBJ1-5
DNA: TGTGCCTGGAGTGTTGGGGAGGTGTTGCATTTT
CDR3: CAWSVGEVLHF

D: NA
V: TRBV21-1
size: NA
J: TRBJ1-2
DNA: TGTGCCAGCAGCAAGGCCATAGGCTACACCTTC
CDR3: CASSKAIGYTF

D: NA
V: TRBV28
size: NA
J: TRBJ1-2
DNA: TGTGCCAGCAGTTTAGAAGAGCCAGGGTCTAACTATGGCTACACCTTC
CDR3: CASSLEEPGSNYGYTF

D: NA
V: TRBV4-3
size: NA
J: TRBJ1-4
DNA: TGCGCCAGCAGCCAGGCCGACAGAGATAATGAAAAACTGTTTTTT
CDR3: CASSQADRDNEKLFF

D: TRBD2
V: TRBV28
size: NA
J: TRBJ2-4
DNA: TGTGCCAGCAGTTCGGGAGGTGGAGACATTCAGTACTTC
CDR3: CASSSGGGDIQYF

D: TRBD1
V: TRBV9
size: NA
J: TRBJ2-7
DNA: TGTGCCAGCAGCCAGACAGGGGGCAACTACGAGCAGTACTTC
CDR3: CASSQTGGNYEQYF

D: NA
V: TRBV5-6
size: NA
J: TRBJ2-7
DNA: TGTGCCAGCAGCTGGCGACAGGACTCCTACGAGCAGTACTTC
CDR3: CASSWRQDSYEQYF

D: NA
V: TRBV27
size: NA
J: TRBJ1-2
DNA: TGTGCCAGCAGGTTAATGGACAGCCCACATGGCTACACCTTC
CDR3: CASRLMDSPHGYTF

D: NA
V: TRBV30
size: NA
J: TRBJ1-1
DNA: TGTGCCTGGAGTTGGGGCCCGAACACTGAAGCTTTCTTT
CDR3: CAWSWGPNTEAFF

D: NA
V: TRBV9
size: NA
J: TRBJ2-7
DNA: TGTGCCAGCAGCGCTGCTGGGGCGGCCAATTACGAGCAGTACTTC
CDR3: CASSAAGAANYEQYF